The 18 T cell receptor beta chains in this list originate from one sample, sequenced in a study of cytomegalovirus exposure and HLA in healthy donors. Primers: 60 Vbeta forward and 13 Jbeta reverse. Assay used: immunoSEQ multiplex PCR; TCRdb lists only in-frame clones, some missing. Here the sample spans fewer than 200,000 clones, approximately 70% being singletons. The specimen was PBMCs. The receptors here all came from a woman in her 30s in good health and CMV-seronegative.

This clone was seen only a few times. The V call is TRBV4-3, the J call TRBJ2-1; 11 positions agree with TRBD2. Trimming cost V 3 bases and J 3 bases; bases outside gene matches: 4. Looked up from germline, CDR1 is LGHNA and CDR2 is YSLEER. The length of the CDR3 is 16 residues. CDR3 sequence: CASSQVAGGSYNEQFF. Written as DNA, the CDR3 is TGCGCCAGCAGCCAGGTAGCGGGAGGGAGCTACAATGAGCAGTTCTTC.

The gene calls are TRBV14 and TRBJ1-2, with 8 positions matching TRBD1. From germline, CDR1 is SGHDN and CDR2 FVKESK. The CDR3 runs to 16 residues. With V trimmed by 1 base and J by 2 bases, 6 bases remained unmatched. The CDR3 DNA reads as TGTGCCAGCAGCCAAGGTCCGGACAGGGTGAACTATGGCTACACCTTC. Protein: CASSQGPDRVNYGYTF. Full variable domain (outside the CDR3, taken from reference TRBV14 and TRBJ1-2): EAGVTQFPSHSVIEKGQTVTLRCDPISGHDNLYWYRRVMGKEIKFLLHFVKESKQDESGMPNNRFLAERTGGTYSTLKVQPAELEDSGVYFCASSQGPDRVNYGYTFGSGTRLTVV.

This clone was seen more than once but under ten times. V gene TRBV5-1 combines with J gene TRBJ1-1, with D unclear. The CDR3 contains 12 residues. The V and J ends lost 7 bases and 3 bases respectively, with 10 bases between them. Germline V lookup: CDR1 SGHRS, CDR2 YFSETQ. The CDR3 DNA reads as TGCGCCAGCCGCCACGGGGACACTGAAGCTTTCTTT. Residues: CASRHGDTEAFF.

For the CDR3, the DNA is TGTGCCAGAAGCTTGGATCGGTGGCTAGCGGATAACTACAATGAGCAGTTCTTC. It is translated as CARSLDRWLADNYNEQFF. The chain combines TRBV5-3 with TRBJ2-1, with 7 bases aligning to TRBD2. TRBV5-3 is an ORF, with its function uncertain. The CDR3 spans 18 residues. The trim removed 0 bases at V and 3 bases at J, leaving 12 bases unmatched.

The rearrangement uses TRBV19 and TRBJ2-2; 11 positions agree with TRBD1. The V gene end was trimmed by 8 bases and the J gene end by 4 bases; junction bases not matched to a gene: 12. The germline V gene has CDR1 LNHDA and CDR2 SQIVND (reference sequence). This CDR3 region has 17 residues. This CDR3 reads CASGRTGGWSSTGELFF. CDR3 nucleotides: TGTGCCAGTGGCCGGACAGGGGGCTGGTCAAGCACCGGGGAGCTGTTTTTT. The variable domain in full, completed from reference TRBV19 and TRBJ2-2, reads DGGITQSPKYLFRKEGQNVTLSCEQNLNHDAMYWYRQDPGQGLRLIYYSQIVNDFQKGDIAEGYSVSREKKESFPLTVTSAQKNPTAFYLCASGRTGGWSSTGELFFGEGSRLTVL.

J is TRBJ2-6 and V is TRBV7-9; weak D call: TRBD2 (5 bases). The CDR3 extends over 15 amino acids. Trimming shortened V by 3 bases and J by 3 bases, and 9 bases separated the two germline ends. The germline V gene encodes CDR1 SEHNR and CDR2 FQNEAQ (reference sequence). Here the CDR3 DNA reads TGTGCCAGCAGCTTCCGGGGTATTGGGGCCAACGTCCTGACTTTC. Encoded protein: CASSFRGIGANVLTF.

The sample holds a few counts of this clone. This chain links TRBV7-3 with TRBJ2-3, with D possibly being TRBD1 (6 bases). Trimming left V 2 bases short and J 3 bases short, with 12 bases between. Germline assignment: CDR1 SGHTA and CDR2 FQGTGA. CDR3 length: 15 amino acids. The CDR3 loop reads CASSLRGGVTDTQYF. The CDR3 region has the DNA TGTGCCAGCAGCTTACGAGGGGGAGTTACAGATACGCAGTATTTT.

This chain joins TRBV4-3 and TRBJ2-1, with a possible D match to TRBD2 (5 bases). This CDR3 comprises 16 residues. V shed 0 bases and J shed 7 bases, with 16 bases lying between them. Germline values: CDR1 LGHNA, CDR2 YSLEER. This CDR3 is CASSQDGSAAPNEQFF. The CDR3, as DNA: TGCGCCAGCAGCCAAGACGGGTCAGCGGCCCCTAATGAGCAGTTCTTC.

The chain combines TRBV7-2 with TRBJ1-5; no firm D call. Trimming removed 5 bases from V and 4 bases from J, with 9 bases in between. CDR1 is SGHTA, CDR2 FQGNSA, per germline. This CDR3 is built from 13 residues. In DNA, the CDR3 is TGTGCCAGCAGCGCCACAGTAAATCAGCCCCAGCATTTT. It encodes CASSATVNQPQHF.

This clone was recorded a few times. The genes are TRBV5-1 and TRBJ1-6; the match to TRBD1 covers 7 bases. The CDR3 extends over 15 amino acids. Germline CDR1 reads SGHRS; CDR2 reads YFSETQ. J lost 7 bases, V lost 0 bases, and 4 bases had no gene match. The CDR3 here is CASSLGRGQNSPLHF. The CDR3 nucleotides are TGCGCCAGCAGCTTGGGGAGGGGGCAAAATTCACCCCTCCACTTT.

V and J are TRBV11-2 and TRBJ2-7; D possibly corresponds to TRBD2 (5 bases). Trimming shortened V by 3 bases and J by 0 bases, and 12 bases separated the two germline ends. The CDR3 covers 15 residues. Germline lookup yields CDR1 SGHAT and CDR2 FQNNGV. The CDR3 nucleotides are TGTGCCAGCAGCTTTTTCCCGGGGAGCTCCTACGAGCAGTACTTC. The encoded protein is CASSFFPGSSYEQYF.

This clone was counted between two and nine times. The rearrangement links TRBV7-3 to TRBJ1-1; 10 positions match TRBD1. Per germline, CDR1 SGHTA and CDR2 FQGTGA. The CDR3 is 15 residues long. With 5 bases clipped from V and 4 bases from J, the junction kept 7 bases outside the gene matches. This CDR3 reads CASSRDRGRFTEAFF. As DNA, the CDR3 is TGTGCCAGCAGCCGAGACAGGGGGCGTTTCACTGAAGCTTTCTTT.

V is TRBV7-9 and J is TRBJ1-2, with a possible D match to TRBD1 (5 bases). The germline CDR1 and CDR2 sequences are SEHNR and FQNEAQ (reference sequence). V lost 5 bases, J lost 7 bases, and 8 bases lay in between. CDR3 length: 11 residues. CDR3: CASSPGSGYTF. CDR3 in DNA: TGTGCCAGCAGCCCAGGGTCTGGCTACACCTTC.

The chain recombines TRBV5-6 with TRBJ1-4, with D tentatively TRBD1 (5 bases). Trimming removed 2 bases from V and 5 bases from J, with 13 bases in between. The CDR3 spans 15 residues. Germline V lookup: CDR1 SGHDT, CDR2 YYEEEE. The CDR3 region is CASSFREFGNEKLFF. The CDR3 DNA reads as TGTGCCAGCAGCTTCAGGGAATTCGGAAATGAAAAACTGTTTTTT. Variable domain in full (rest from reference TRBV5-6 and TRBJ1-4): DAGVTQSPTHLIKTRGQQVTLRCSPKSGHDTVSWYQQALGQGPQFIFQYYEEEERQRGNFPDRFSGHQFPNYSSELNVNALLLGDSALYLCASSFREFGNEKLFFGSGTQLSVL.

The V call is TRBV2, the J call TRBJ1-2; unclear D gene. Trimming shortened V by 3 bases and J by 1 base, and 6 bases separated the two germline ends. In germline, CDR1 is SNHLY, CDR2 FYNNEI. The CDR3 is 13 amino acids. The CDR3, as DNA: TGTGCCAGCAGTGAGGAGGTTAACTATGGCTACACCTTC. Residues: CASSEEVNYGYTF.

The rearrangement uses TRBV18 and TRBJ1-1; possibly TRBD1 for D (5 bases). V dropped 3 bases and J dropped 4 bases, with 21 bases sitting between them. CDR1 and CDR2 from the germline V gene are KGHSH and LQKENI. The CDR3 has 17 amino acids. The CDR3 region has the DNA TGTGCCAGCTCACCCAGGGTATCTCTTTCATCGGGCACTGAAGCTTTCTTT. This codes for CASSPRVSLSSGTEAFF.

This chain connects TRBV29-1 to TRBJ1-1; TRBD1 aligns across 7 bases. Trimming took 7 bases from V and 5 from J; bases not matched to a gene: 4. CDR1 and CDR2 from the germline V gene are SQVTM and ANQGSEA. The CDR3 consists of 11 residues. CDR3 loop: CSGSGGTEAFF. The CDR3 DNA is TGCAGCGGTTCAGGGGGGACTGAAGCTTTCTTT.

The V and J genes are TRBV7-2 and TRBJ2-7, with 7 bases identical to TRBD2. Germline CDR1 is SGHTA and CDR2 is FQGNSA. The CDR3 runs to 14 residues. The ends lost 3 bases at V and 3 bases at J; junction bases unmatched: 5. CDR3 protein: CASSFGTTNYEQYF. In DNA, the CDR3 is TGTGCCAGCAGCTTCGGGACTACCAACTACGAGCAGTACTTC.